These 15 T cell receptor beta chains originate from one sample sequenced in a study of chronic HIV infection and antiretroviral therapy. TCRdb reprocessed the 5' RACE reads with MiXCR, giving one entry per CDR3 protein. This sample has more than 25,000 distinct CDR3 sequences, with more than 7.5% found just once. Sample: peripheral blood. Receptor source: an adult who had HIV and had not received antiretroviral therapy, or was an uninfected healthy control (not recorded which).

V usage is TRBV7-2 and J usage is TRBJ1-1; the match to TRBD1 covers 7 bases. The germline CDR1 and CDR2 sequences are SGHTA and FQGNSA. The CDR3 length is 14 residues. The V segment lost 5 bases and the J segment 1 base; nucleotides outside the gene matches: 4. The DNA of the CDR3 is TGTGCCAGCAGCGTACGGACAGGGAACACTGAAGCTTTCTTT. This codes for CASSVRTGNTEAFF.

This clonotype was counted at least ten times. CDR3 protein: CASSSRYPGQVLGISYEQYF. The CDR3 coding sequence is TGTGCCAGCAGTTCGCGGTACCCGGGACAGGTGCTGGGAATCTCCTACGAGCAGTACTTC. This chain connects TRBV28 to TRBJ2-7; 8 nucleotides align to TRBD1. The junction had 20 bases not matched to a gene; V was cut back by 4 bases and J by 0 bases. The CDR3 is 20 residues long. Germline V gives CDR1 MDHEN, CDR2 SYDVKM.

This clonotype was recorded many times. V is TRBV29-1 and J is TRBJ1-4, with D tentatively TRBD1 (6 bases). The V end was cut by 6 bases, the J end by 8 bases, with 16 bases between. The germline V gene has CDR1 SQVTM and CDR2 ANQGSEA. The length of the CDR3 is 13 residues. CDR3 sequence reads: CSVSQGGGEKLFF. In DNA form, the CDR3 reads TGCAGCGTCTCACAGGGAGGAGGAGAAAAACTGTTTTTT.

The chain has TRBV25-1 and TRBJ2-3; D is undetermined. From germline, CDR1 is MGHDK and CDR2 SYGVNS. CDR3 length: 13 residues. The V gene lost 5 bases and the J gene lost 6 bases, with 12 bases spanning the gap. The CDR3, as DNA: TGTGCCAGCAGTAGCCTAGGAACCGATACGCAGTATTTT. Amino acids: CASSSLGTDTQYF.

This clonotype was found many times. The rearrangement uses TRBV5-5 and TRBJ2-1; tentatively, D is TRBD2 (6 bases). The CDR3 has 14 residues. Germline loops: CDR1 SGHKS, CDR2 YYEKEE (reference sequence). Trimming removed 0 bases from V and 7 bases from J, with 11 bases in between. DNA for the CDR3: TGTGCCAGCAGCTTGGCGGGCCTAGCGAATGAGCAGTTCTTC. Translated: CASSLAGLANEQFF.

This clonotype was seen only a few times. The V call is TRBV29-1, the J call TRBJ1-1; D possibly corresponds to TRBD1 (6 bases). CDR3 size: 14 residues. Trimming pared 5 bases from V and 1 base from J, leaving 14 bases between. Germline V lookup: CDR1 SQVTM, CDR2 ANQGSEA. CDR3 DNA: TGCAGCGTTCGATTGGACAGACAGAACACTGAAGCTTTCTTT. It encodes CSVRLDRQNTEAFF.

This chain joins TRBV10-2 and TRBJ2-6; 7 bases are a match to TRBD2. The CDR3 is 20 amino acids. The J segment lost 0 bases and the V segment lost 3 bases, leaving 14 bases of the junction unmatched. Germline CDR1 is WSHSY and CDR2 is SAAADI. CDR3 amino acids: CASSDFGPVAGDSGANVLTF. The CDR3 DNA reads as TGCGCCAGCAGTGATTTTGGGCCCGTGGCGGGGGACTCTGGGGCCAACGTCCTGACTTTC.

This clonotype came up many times. The V call is TRBV6-5, the J call TRBJ1-1; 8 nucleotides align to TRBD1. The germline V gene encodes CDR1 MNHEY and CDR2 SVGAGI. CDR3 length equals 14 residues. V was clipped by 5 bases and J by 9 bases; unmatched bases: 11. CDR3 residues: CASSGTGGSGKAFF. CDR3 nucleotide sequence: TGTGCCAGCAGTGGAACAGGGGGATCGGGGAAAGCTTTCTTT.

This clonotype occurred a few times. The V call is TRBV5-1, the J call TRBJ2-7; no reliable D call. This CDR3 spans 14 amino acids. V was shortened by 0 bases and J by 6 bases, with 13 bases between the two germline ends. The germline gives CDR1 SGHRS, CDR2 YFSETQ. This CDR3 is CASSLARGSTEQYF. CDR3 DNA sequence: TGCGCCAGCAGCTTGGCCAGAGGTTCCACCGAGCAGTACTTC.

This clonotype was picked up a small number of times. DNA of the CDR3: TGTGCCAGCAGCTTAGACCAACGATCCAATGAGCAGTTCTTC. It yields the protein CASSLDQRSNEQFF. The rearrangement links TRBV11-2 to TRBJ2-1, with D hard to call. The CDR3 is 14 amino acids. Trimming took off 0 bases at V and 6 bases at J, with 9 bases between the two ends. Germline V gene lookup returns CDR1 SGHAT and CDR2 FQNNGV.

This chain links TRBV27 with TRBJ1-1; possibly TRBD1 for D (6 bases). Deletions cut 3 bases from V and 6 bases from J, with 17 bases between. CDR1 is MNHEY and CDR2 is SMNVEV in the germline V gene (reference sequence). This CDR3 spans 15 amino acids. CDR3 residues: CASSLSTGQRSEAFF. DNA for the CDR3: TGTGCCAGCAGTTTGTCGACAGGCCAACGCTCTGAAGCTTTCTTT.

In this sample, this clonotype turned up a few times. J is TRBJ1-3 and V is TRBV20-1, with D hard to call. Between the trimmed V and J ends, which lost 6 bases and 1 base, there was a span of 7 bases. The CDR3 extends over 12 amino acids. From germline, CDR1 is DFQATT and CDR2 SNEGSKA (reference sequence). CDR3 DNA sequence: TGCAGTGCCCAGCCATCTGGAAACACCATATATTTT. Residues: CSAQPSGNTIYF.

The CDR3 nucleotides are TGTGCCAGCAGTTTATTGTGGAGACGTTGGGACAGAGCGAACACTGAAGCTTTCTTT. Amino acids: CASSLLWRRWDRANTEAFF. The rearrangement links TRBV12-3 or TRBV12-4 to TRBJ1-1; TRBD1 agrees at 7 bases. The CDR3 loop spans 19 amino acids. Trimming took 2 bases from V and 1 from J; bases not matched to a gene: 16.

In its sample, this clonotype was seen many times. This chain's CDR3 is CSARGRDGGPQHF. The CDR3 bases are TGCAGTGCTAGGGGCAGGGACGGGGGGCCCCAGCATTTT. The V and J genes are TRBV20-1 and TRBJ1-5; TRBD1 might be the D (5 bases). Trimming removed 3 bases at V and 9 bases at J, with 15 bases between. Germline CDR1 is DFQATT and CDR2 is SNEGSKA (reference sequence). CDR3 length: 13 amino acids.

The chain employs TRBV11-1 and TRBJ2-1, with no clear D. The CDR3 has 14 residues. Germline lookup yields CDR1 SGHAT and CDR2 FQDESV (reference sequence). V lost 8 bases and J 2 bases, leaving 13 bases between the germline ends. In nucleotides, the CDR3 is TGTGCCAGCGCGAAGTCTCGTGCCTACAATGAGCAGTTCTTC. Amino acid sequence: CASAKSRAYNEQFF.